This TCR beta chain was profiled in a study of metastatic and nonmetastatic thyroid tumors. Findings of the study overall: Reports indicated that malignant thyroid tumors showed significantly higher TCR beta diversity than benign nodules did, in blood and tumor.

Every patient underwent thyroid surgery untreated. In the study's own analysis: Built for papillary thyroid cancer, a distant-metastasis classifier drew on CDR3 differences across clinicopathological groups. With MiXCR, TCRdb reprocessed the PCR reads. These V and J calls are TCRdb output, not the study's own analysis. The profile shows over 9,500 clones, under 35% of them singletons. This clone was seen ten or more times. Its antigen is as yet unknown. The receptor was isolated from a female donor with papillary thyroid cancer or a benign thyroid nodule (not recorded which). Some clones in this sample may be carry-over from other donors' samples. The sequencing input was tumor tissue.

CDR3 sequence reads: CASIQGGQGATGELFF. The CDR3 DNA is TGTGCCAGCATTCAAGGGGGACAGGGGGCGACCGGGGAGCTGTTTTTT. V usage is TRBV6-1 and J usage is TRBJ2-2; TRBD1 matches at 12 bases. Looked up from germline, CDR1 is MNHNS and CDR2 is SASEGT. V lost 7 bases to trimming and J lost 5 bases; unmatched junction nucleotides: 8. This CDR3 region has 16 residues.